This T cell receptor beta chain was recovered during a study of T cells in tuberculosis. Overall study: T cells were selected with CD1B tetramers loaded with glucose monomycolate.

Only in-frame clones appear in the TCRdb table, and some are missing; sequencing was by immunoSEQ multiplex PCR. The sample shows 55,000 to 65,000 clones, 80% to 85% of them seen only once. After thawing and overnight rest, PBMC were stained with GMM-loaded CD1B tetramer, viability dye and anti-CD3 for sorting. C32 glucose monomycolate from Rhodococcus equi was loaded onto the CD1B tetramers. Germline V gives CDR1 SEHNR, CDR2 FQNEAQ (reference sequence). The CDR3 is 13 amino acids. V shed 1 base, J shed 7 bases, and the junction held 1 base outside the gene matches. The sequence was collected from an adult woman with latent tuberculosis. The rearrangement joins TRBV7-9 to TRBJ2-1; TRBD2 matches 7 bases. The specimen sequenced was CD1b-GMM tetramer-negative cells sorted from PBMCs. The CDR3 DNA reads TGTGCCAGCAGCTTAGACGGGGGGAATGAGCAGTTCTTC. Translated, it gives CASSLDGGNEQFF.